This T cell receptor beta chain was identified during a study of blood T cell repertoires in COVID-19. Here immunoSEQ multiplex PCR was the method, and the copy in TCRdb shows in-frame clones only, minus some. The sample has 150,000 to 200,000 clones; 65% to 85% are singletons. This clone turned up a few times. Trimming took 1 base from V and 6 from J, leaving 5 bases between them. Germline V gene lookup returns CDR1 SGHTA and CDR2 FQGNSA. The CDR3 has 12 residues. The chain joins TRBV7-2 to TRBJ2-3; D possibly corresponds to TRBD2 (5 bases). The source is a man between 60 and 75 years old with active or convalescent COVID-19. The sample was peripheral blood. This CDR3 reads CASSLERDTQYF. The CDR3 nucleotides are TGTGCCAGCAGCTTAGAGCGGGATACGCAGTATTTT.